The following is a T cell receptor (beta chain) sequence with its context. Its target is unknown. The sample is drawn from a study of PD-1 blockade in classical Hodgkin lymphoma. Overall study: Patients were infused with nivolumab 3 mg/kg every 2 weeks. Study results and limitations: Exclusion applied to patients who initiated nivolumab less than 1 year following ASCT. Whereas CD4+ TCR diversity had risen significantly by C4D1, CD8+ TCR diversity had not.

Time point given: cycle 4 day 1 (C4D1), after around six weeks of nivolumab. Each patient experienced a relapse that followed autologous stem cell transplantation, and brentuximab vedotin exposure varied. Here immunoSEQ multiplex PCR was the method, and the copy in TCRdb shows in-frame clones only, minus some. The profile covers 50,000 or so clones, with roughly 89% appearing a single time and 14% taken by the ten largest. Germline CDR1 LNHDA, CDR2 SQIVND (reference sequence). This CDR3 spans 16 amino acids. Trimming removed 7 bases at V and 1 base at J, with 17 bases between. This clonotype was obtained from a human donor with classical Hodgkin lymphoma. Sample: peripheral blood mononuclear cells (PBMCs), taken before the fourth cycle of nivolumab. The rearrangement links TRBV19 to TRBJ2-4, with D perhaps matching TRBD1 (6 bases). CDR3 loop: CASIPTGMEAKNIQYF. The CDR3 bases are TGTGCCAGTATTCCCACAGGGATGGAGGCCAAAAACATTCAGTACTTC. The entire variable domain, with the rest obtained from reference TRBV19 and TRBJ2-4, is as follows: DGGITQSPKYLFRKEGQNVTLSCEQNLNHDAMYWYRQDPGQGLRLIYYSQIVNDFQKGDIAEGYSVSREKKESFPLTVTSAQKNPTAFYLCASIPTGMEAKNIQYFGAGTRLSVL.